This is a list of T cell receptor beta chains from one sample in a study of blood T cell repertoires in COVID-19. Sequencing used immunoSEQ multiplex PCR; TCRdb keeps in-frame clones, though not all of them. The table shows about 530,000 clones, with about 89% occurring only once. Material: peripheral blood. These receptor sequences come from a woman in her forties or fifties with COVID-19, enrolled during active disease. Each CDR3 is given with its conserved first and last residue. Each record gives: CDR3 length, clone size, D gene, V gene, J gene, CDR3 protein, CDR3 DNA. D genes are given only for firm matches. Clone size is shown for a subset of rows, as once, few, many or a class of expanded clone.

CDR3 length: 12; clone size: NA; D gene: NA; V gene: TRBV12-3/TRBV12-4; J gene: TRBJ1-5; CDR3 protein: CASSLGRGPQHF; CDR3 DNA: TGTGCCAGCAGCCTCGGGCGGGGCCCCCAGCATTTT
CDR3 length: 14; clone size: NA; D gene: TRBD1; V gene: TRBV6-6; J gene: TRBJ1-6; CDR3 protein: CASRSGTGDSPLHF; CDR3 DNA: TGTGCCAGCCGGTCCGGGACAGGGGATTCACCCCTCCACTTT
CDR3 length: 17; clone size: NA; D gene: TRBD2; V gene: TRBV11-3; J gene: TRBJ2-2; CDR3 protein: CASSQGTSGGRTGELFF; CDR3 DNA: TGTGCCAGCAGCCAAGGGACTAGCGGGGGAAGAACCGGGGAGCTGTTTTTT
CDR3 length: 17; clone size: NA; D gene: NA; V gene: TRBV15; J gene: TRBJ2-3; CDR3 protein: CATSRDLRGSGTDTQYF; CDR3 DNA: TGTGCCACCAGCAGAGATCTGAGGGGGTCAGGCACAGATACGCAGTATTTT
CDR3 length: 14; clone size: few; D gene: TRBD1; V gene: TRBV7-9; J gene: TRBJ1-2; CDR3 protein: CASSLDRVRHSYTF; CDR3 DNA: TGTGCCAGCAGCTTGGACAGGGTGAGACATAGCTACACCTTC
CDR3 length: 10; clone size: NA; D gene: NA; V gene: TRBV30; J gene: TRBJ1-3; CDR3 protein: CAWSGGTIYF; CDR3 DNA: TGTGCCTGGAGTGGCGGCACCATATATTTT
CDR3 length: 13; clone size: NA; D gene: NA; V gene: TRBV5-5; J gene: TRBJ2-3; CDR3 protein: CASSPPGTDTQYF; CDR3 DNA: TGTGCCAGCAGCCCACCGGGGACAGATACGCAGTATTTT
CDR3 length: 16; clone size: NA; D gene: NA; V gene: TRBV5-6; J gene: TRBJ2-5; CDR3 protein: CASSPKWPGSQETQYF; CDR3 DNA: TGTGCCAGCAGCCCTAAATGGCCGGGGAGTCAAGAGACCCAGTACTTC
CDR3 length: 14; clone size: NA; D gene: NA; V gene: TRBV6-5; J gene: TRBJ1-5; CDR3 protein: CASPETGLSRPQHF; CDR3 DNA: TGTGCCAGCCCTGAAACAGGGTTATCGCGGCCCCAGCATTTT
CDR3 length: 12; clone size: NA; D gene: NA; V gene: TRBV4-1; J gene: TRBJ1-2; CDR3 protein: CASSQEAGPGTF; CDR3 DNA: TGCGCCAGCAGCCAAGAAGCAGGGCCGGGCACCTTC
CDR3 length: 12; clone size: NA; D gene: NA; V gene: TRBV30; J gene: TRBJ1-2; CDR3 protein: CAWSTGPYGYTF; CDR3 DNA: TGTGCCTGGAGTACAGGACCCTATGGCTACACCTTC
CDR3 length: 11; clone size: NA; D gene: NA; V gene: TRBV20-1; J gene: TRBJ1-1; CDR3 protein: CSAAPNTEAFF; CDR3 DNA: TGCAGTGCAGCCCCGAACACTGAAGCTTTCTTT
CDR3 length: 12; clone size: NA; D gene: NA; V gene: TRBV28; J gene: TRBJ1-1; CDR3 protein: CASSLGAAEAFF; CDR3 DNA: TGTGCCAGCAGCCTTGGAGCCGCTGAAGCTTTCTTT
CDR3 length: 15; clone size: many; D gene: TRBD1; V gene: TRBV5-4; J gene: TRBJ1-6; CDR3 protein: CASSPGQGSDSPLHF; CDR3 DNA: TGTGCCAGCAGCCCGGGACAGGGGAGCGATTCACCCCTCCACTTT
CDR3 length: 11; clone size: once; D gene: NA; V gene: TRBV18; J gene: TRBJ1-1; CDR3 protein: CASSPGEEAFF; CDR3 DNA: TGTGCCAGCTCACCAGGGGAGGAAGCTTTCTTT
CDR3 length: 15; clone size: once; D gene: TRBD1; V gene: TRBV19; J gene: TRBJ1-5; CDR3 protein: CASRPDRGSGQPQHF; CDR3 DNA: TGTGCCAGTAGACCCGACAGGGGGTCCGGACAGCCCCAGCATTTT
CDR3 length: 14; clone size: NA; D gene: NA; V gene: TRBV6-2/TRBV6-3; J gene: TRBJ2-3; CDR3 protein: CASSPIGATDTQYF; CDR3 DNA: TGTGCCAGCAGCCCCATAGGGGCCACAGATACGCAGTATTTT
CDR3 length: 13; clone size: NA; D gene: NA; V gene: TRBV24-1; J gene: TRBJ1-1; CDR3 protein: CATSDQASGKAFF; CDR3 DNA: TGTGCCACCAGTGATCAAGCCTCCGGGAAAGCTTTCTTT
CDR3 length: 15; clone size: NA; D gene: TRBD1; V gene: TRBV6-5; J gene: TRBJ1-2; CDR3 protein: CASSYGPGQGYGYTF; CDR3 DNA: TGTGCCAGCAGTTACGGGCCCGGACAGGGCTATGGCTACACCTTC
CDR3 length: 15; clone size: NA; D gene: NA; V gene: TRBV2; J gene: TRBJ1-3; CDR3 protein: CASSEIEGSGNTIYF; CDR3 DNA: TGTGCCAGCAGTGAAATCGAGGGCTCTGGAAACACCATATATTTT
CDR3 length: 15; clone size: NA; D gene: TRBD1; V gene: TRBV9; J gene: TRBJ2-3; CDR3 protein: CASSGDRGGTDTQYF; CDR3 DNA: TGTGCCAGCAGCGGAGACAGGGGGGGCACAGATACGCAGTATTTT
CDR3 length: 13; clone size: once; D gene: NA; V gene: TRBV6-5; J gene: TRBJ1-2; CDR3 protein: CASSRGGADGYTF; CDR3 DNA: TGTGCCAGCAGTCGCGGAGGGGCGGATGGCTACACCTTC
CDR3 length: 14; clone size: NA; D gene: NA; V gene: TRBV28; J gene: TRBJ2-7; CDR3 protein: CASSPLIRSYEQYF; CDR3 DNA: TGTGCCAGCAGTCCGCTAATAAGATCCTACGAGCAGTACTTC
CDR3 length: 12; clone size: NA; D gene: NA; V gene: TRBV30; J gene: TRBJ2-1; CDR3 protein: CATPGLEDEQFF; CDR3 DNA: TGTGCGACACCGGGACTCGAGGATGAGCAGTTCTTC
CDR3 length: 14; clone size: NA; D gene: TRBD1; V gene: TRBV6-1; J gene: TRBJ1-6; CDR3 protein: CASNEDRGSSPLHF; CDR3 DNA: TGTGCCAGCAATGAGGACAGGGGAAGTTCACCCCTCCACTTT
CDR3 length: 14; clone size: NA; D gene: TRBD1; V gene: TRBV27; J gene: TRBJ1-3; CDR3 protein: CASKQGYSGNTIYF; CDR3 DNA: TGTGCCAGCAAACAGGGGTACTCTGGAAACACCATATATTTT
CDR3 length: 15; clone size: NA; D gene: TRBD1; V gene: TRBV6-6; J gene: TRBJ1-4; CDR3 protein: CASSYWTGINEKLFF; CDR3 DNA: TGTGCCAGCAGTTACTGGACAGGGATTAATGAAAAACTGTTTTTT
CDR3 length: 14; clone size: NA; D gene: NA; V gene: TRBV29-1; J gene: TRBJ2-2; CDR3 protein: CSVSGGGSTGELFF; CDR3 DNA: TGCAGCGTTTCAGGGGGCGGGAGCACCGGGGAGCTGTTTTTT
CDR3 length: 13; clone size: NA; D gene: NA; V gene: TRBV27; J gene: TRBJ1-2; CDR3 protein: CASSKGAYYGYTF; CDR3 DNA: TGTGCCAGCAGTAAAGGGGCTTACTATGGCTACACCTTC
CDR3 length: 15; clone size: NA; D gene: TRBD1; V gene: TRBV27; J gene: TRBJ1-2; CDR3 protein: CASSLSGQANYGYTF; CDR3 DNA: TGTGCCAGCAGTTTATCGGGACAGGCTAACTATGGCTACACCTTC
CDR3 length: 15; clone size: NA; D gene: NA; V gene: TRBV6-5; J gene: TRBJ1-1; CDR3 protein: CAPSGGGGRYTEAFF; CDR3 DNA: TGTGCCCCCTCCGGAGGGGGGGGCCGGTACACTGAAGCTTTCTTT